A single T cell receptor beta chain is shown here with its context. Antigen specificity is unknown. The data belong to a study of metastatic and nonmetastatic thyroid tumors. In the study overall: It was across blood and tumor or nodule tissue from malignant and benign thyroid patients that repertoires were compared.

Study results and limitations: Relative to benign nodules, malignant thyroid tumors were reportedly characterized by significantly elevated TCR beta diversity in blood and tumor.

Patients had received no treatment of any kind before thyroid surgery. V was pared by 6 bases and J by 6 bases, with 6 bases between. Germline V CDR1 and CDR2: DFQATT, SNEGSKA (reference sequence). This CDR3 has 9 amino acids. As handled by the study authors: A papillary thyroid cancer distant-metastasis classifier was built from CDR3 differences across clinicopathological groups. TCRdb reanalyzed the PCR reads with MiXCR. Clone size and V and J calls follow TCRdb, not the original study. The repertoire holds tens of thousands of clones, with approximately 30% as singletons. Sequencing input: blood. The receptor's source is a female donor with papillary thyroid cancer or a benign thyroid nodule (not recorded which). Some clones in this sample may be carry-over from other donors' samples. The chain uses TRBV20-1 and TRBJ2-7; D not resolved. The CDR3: CSARIEQYF. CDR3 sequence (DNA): TGCAGTGCCCGCATCGAGCAGTACTTC.